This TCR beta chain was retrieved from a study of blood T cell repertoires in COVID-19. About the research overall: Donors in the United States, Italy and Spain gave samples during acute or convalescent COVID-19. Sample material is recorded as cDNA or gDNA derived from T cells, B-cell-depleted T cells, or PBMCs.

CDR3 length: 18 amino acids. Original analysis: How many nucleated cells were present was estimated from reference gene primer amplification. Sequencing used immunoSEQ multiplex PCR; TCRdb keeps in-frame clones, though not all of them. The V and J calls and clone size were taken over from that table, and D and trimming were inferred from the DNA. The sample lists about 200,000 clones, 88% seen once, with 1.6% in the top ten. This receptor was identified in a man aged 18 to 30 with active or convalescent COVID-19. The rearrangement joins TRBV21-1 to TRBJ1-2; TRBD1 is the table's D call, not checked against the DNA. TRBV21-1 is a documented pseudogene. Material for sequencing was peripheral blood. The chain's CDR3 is CASSTLSSVVGPLYGYTF. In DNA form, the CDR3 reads TGTGCCAGCAGCACTCTGAGCAGTGTTGTGGGGCCTCTCTATGGCTACACCTTC.